This T cell receptor beta chain appears in the sequencing data of a study of CD8 T cells in ankylosing spondylitis. Study-level results: Clones tied to disease were said to be significantly enriched in matched ankylosing spondylitis synovial fluid. Researchers report that disease-linked clones proved CD8+ and relatively rare in peripheral blood.

CDR3 length: 13 residues. From germline, CDR1 is KGHSH and CDR2 LQKENI. V lost 6 bases, J lost 4 bases, and 12 bases lay in between. This clonotype was recorded many times. Its specificity is not known. Quantitative 5'-RACE was performed with molecular barcodes, and it yielded the TCR beta libraries. From the 5' RACE reads, TCRdb called clonotypes with MiXCR, one entry per CDR3 protein. The data show more than 150,000 distinct CDR3 sequences, with 15% to 20% seen just once and approximately 4.3% held by the top ten. This chain connects TRBV18 to TRBJ1-1, with unresolved D. Source material: blood, either unsorted or a sorted T cell fraction (not recorded which). The sequence came from a male donor aged 10-30 years with ankylosing spondylitis or in good health (not recorded which). Here the CDR3 reads CASSSASGTEAFF. The CDR3 DNA is TGTGCCAGCTCGTCGGCTTCCGGCACTGAAGCTTTCTTT.